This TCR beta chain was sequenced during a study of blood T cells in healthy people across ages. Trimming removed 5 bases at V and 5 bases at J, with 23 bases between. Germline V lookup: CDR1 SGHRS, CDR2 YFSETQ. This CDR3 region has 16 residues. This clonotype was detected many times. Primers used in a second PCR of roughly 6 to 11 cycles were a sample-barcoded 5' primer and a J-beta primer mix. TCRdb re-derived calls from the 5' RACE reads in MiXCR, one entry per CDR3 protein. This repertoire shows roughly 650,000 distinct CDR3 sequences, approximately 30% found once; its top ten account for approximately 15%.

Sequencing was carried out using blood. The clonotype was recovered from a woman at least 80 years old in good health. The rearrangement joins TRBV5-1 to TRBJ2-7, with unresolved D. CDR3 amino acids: CASRAVISASFHEQYF. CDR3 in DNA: TGCGCCAGCAGGGCCGTTATTTCAGCTAGTTTCCACGAGCAGTACTTC.